These T cell receptor beta chains were read from a single sample in a study of CD8 T cells in ankylosing spondylitis. One entry per CDR3 protein, called by TCRdb with MiXCR from the 5' RACE reads. The table records roughly 350,000 distinct CDR3 sequences, around 8% of them present only once. Input material: blood, either unsorted or a sorted T cell fraction (not recorded which). The receptors derive from a male donor with ankylosing spondylitis. CDR3s include the opening cysteine and the closing phenylalanine or tryptophan. A D gene is named only where the DNA matches it firmly. Rows may omit the clone size; those that give it use once, few, many or a size class.

size: many
D: .
J: TRBJ2-7
V: TRBV20-1
CDR3: CSANSGTNYEQYF
DNA: TGCAGTGCTAACTCCGGGACCAACTACGAGCAGTACTTC

size: .
D: .
J: TRBJ2-2
V: TRBV19
CDR3: CASSKERVPGELFF
DNA: TGTGCCAGTAGCAAGGAAAGGGTGCCCGGGGAGCTGTTTTTT

size: few
D: .
J: TRBJ2-3
V: TRBV5-1
CDR3: CASSLAGSRDTQYF
DNA: TGCGCCAGCAGCTTGGCCGGATCCCGTGATACGCAGTATTTT

size: few
D: .
J: TRBJ2-3
V: TRBV14
CDR3: CASSWTVGTDTQYF
DNA: TGTGCCAGCAGCTGGACAGTCGGGACAGATACGCAGTATTTT

size: many
D: TRBD2
J: TRBJ2-1
V: TRBV5-1
CDR3: CASSISGRDNEQFF
DNA: TGCGCCAGCAGCATTAGCGGGAGGGACAATGAGCAGTTCTTC

size: few
D: TRBD2
J: TRBJ2-7
V: TRBV20-1
CDR3: CSASGLAEISYEQYF
DNA: TGCAGTGCCTCGGGACTAGCGGAGATCTCCTACGAGCAGTACTTC

size: .
D: .
J: TRBJ1-2
V: TRBV2
CDR3: CASRTRREEGYTF
DNA: TGTGCCAGCAGAACCCGCAGGGAGGAGGGCTACACCTTC

size: .
D: .
J: TRBJ1-2
V: TRBV28
CDR3: CASSLSQENYGYTF
DNA: TGTGCCAGCAGTTTATCACAGGAGAACTATGGCTACACCTTC

size: .
D: TRBD1
J: TRBJ2-7
V: TRBV15
CDR3: CATSRGAAGQGISYEQYF
DNA: TGTGCCACCAGCAGAGGAGCGGCGGGACAGGGGATCTCCTACGAGCAGTACTTC

size: .
D: .
J: TRBJ2-6
V: TRBV7-6
CDR3: CASSLEPGANVLTF
DNA: TGTGCCAGCAGCTTAGAGCCTGGGGCCAACGTCCTGACTTTC

size: few
D: .
J: TRBJ1-5
V: TRBV20-1
CDR3: CSATGASGQPQHF
DNA: TGCAGTGCCACAGGCGCTTCGGGCCAGCCCCAGCATTTT

size: .
D: TRBD1
J: TRBJ2-1
V: TRBV10-3
CDR3: CAISESSPGGQGYNEQFF
DNA: TGTGCCATCAGTGAGAGTTCACCGGGGGGACAGGGCTACAATGAGCAGTTCTTC

size: few
D: TRBD1
J: TRBJ1-5
V: TRBV25-1
CDR3: CASSAQGAQPQHF
DNA: TGTGCCAGCAGTGCACAGGGGGCTCAGCCCCAGCATTTT

size: many
D: .
J: TRBJ2-3
V: TRBV5-1
CDR3: CASSLERSTDTQYF
DNA: TGCGCCAGCAGCTTGGAACGGAGCACAGATACGCAGTATTTT

size: .
D: .
J: TRBJ2-7
V: TRBV10-3
CDR3: CAISSLLQVAEQYF
DNA: TGTGCCATCAGCTCTCTACTACAGGTGGCCGAGCAGTACTTC

size: few
D: .
J: TRBJ1-3
V: TRBV5-1
CDR3: CASSLGQALSGNTIYF
DNA: TGCGCCAGCAGCTTGGGACAGGCGCTATCTGGAAACACCATATATTTT

size: many
D: TRBD1
J: TRBJ1-2
V: TRBV12-3/TRBV12-4
CDR3: CASSLEGANGYTF
DNA: TGTGCCAGCAGTTTAGAGGGGGCTAATGGCTACACCTTC

size: .
D: .
J: TRBJ2-2
V: TRBV19
CDR3: CASTHWIREYTGELFF
DNA: TGTGCCAGTACCCACTGGATCCGGGAGTACACCGGGGAGCTGTTTTTT

size: few
D: TRBD2
J: TRBJ2-1
V: TRBV7-2
CDR3: CASSLVGGLAKNEQFF
DNA: TGTGCCAGCAGCTTGGTAGGGGGACTAGCTAAGAATGAGCAGTTCTTC

size: .
D: .
J: TRBJ2-1
V: TRBV15
CDR3: CATSRDPGRNNEQFF
DNA: TGTGCCACCAGCAGAGATCCGGGGCGCAACAATGAGCAGTTCTTC

size: .
D: .
J: TRBJ2-7
V: TRBV20-1
CDR3: CSARSGNSAGLSYEQYF
DNA: TGCAGTGCTAGATCGGGGAATAGCGCGGGACTCTCCTACGAGCAGTACTTC

size: few
D: .
J: TRBJ2-3
V: TRBV7-9
CDR3: CASSSLWTDTQYF
DNA: TGTGCCAGCAGCTCCCTATGGACAGATACGCAGTATTTT

size: many
D: TRBD2
J: TRBJ2-2
V: TRBV5-1
CDR3: CASSLGLAGVAELFF
DNA: TGCGCCAGCAGCTTAGGACTAGCGGGAGTGGCGGAGCTGTTTTTT

size: .
D: .
J: TRBJ2-1
V: TRBV5-1
CDR3: CASSLGAGGNYNEQFF
DNA: TGCGCCAGCAGCTTGGGGGCGGGTGGTAACTACAATGAGCAGTTCTTC

size: .
D: TRBD2
J: TRBJ2-7
V: TRBV6-1
CDR3: CATTGLAGVEQYF
DNA: TGTGCCACCACGGGACTAGCGGGAGTCGAGCAGTACTTC

size: .
D: .
J: TRBJ2-3
V: TRBV20-1
CDR3: CSAARADTQYF
DNA: TGCAGTGCGGCCAGGGCGGATACGCAGTATTTT

size: .
D: TRBD1
J: TRBJ1-2
V: TRBV5-1
CDR3: CASSLPSGTGVDGYTF
DNA: TGCGCCAGCAGCTTGCCCTCTGGGACAGGGGTGGATGGCTACACCTTC

size: .
D: .
J: TRBJ2-5
V: TRBV4-2
CDR3: CASSQDPTAIETQYF
DNA: TGTGCCAGCAGCCAAGACCCGACAGCAATAGAGACCCAGTACTTC

size: .
D: .
J: TRBJ1-3
V: TRBV28
CDR3: CASSLLLRNTIYF
DNA: TGTGCCAGCAGTTTACTCCTTAGAAACACCATATATTTT

size: .
D: TRBD2
J: TRBJ2-1
V: TRBV11-2
CDR3: CASSLVRGEINEQFF
DNA: TGTGCCAGCAGCTTAGTGCGGGGGGAAATAAATGAGCAGTTCTTC

size: many
D: .
J: TRBJ2-5
V: TRBV29-1
CDR3: CSVRGRETQYF
DNA: TGCAGCGTCCGAGGGCGGGAGACCCAGTACTTC

size: few
D: TRBD1
J: TRBJ2-7
V: TRBV6-2/TRBV6-3
CDR3: CASSWTGVYEQYF
DNA: TGTGCCAGCAGCTGGACAGGGGTATACGAGCAGTACTTC